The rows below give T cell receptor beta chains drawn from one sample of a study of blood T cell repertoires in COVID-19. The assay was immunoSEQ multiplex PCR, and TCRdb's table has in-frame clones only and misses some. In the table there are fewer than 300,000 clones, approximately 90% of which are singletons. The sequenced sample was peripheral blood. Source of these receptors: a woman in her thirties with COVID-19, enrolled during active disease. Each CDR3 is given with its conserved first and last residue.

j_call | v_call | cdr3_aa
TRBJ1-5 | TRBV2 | CASRQGPGQPQHF
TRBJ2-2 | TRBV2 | CASTPLASVTGELFF
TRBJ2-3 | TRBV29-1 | CSAAFSTDTQYF
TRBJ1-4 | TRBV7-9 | CASSSYRGANEKLFF
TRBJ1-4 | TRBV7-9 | CASSPWGLSTNEKLFF
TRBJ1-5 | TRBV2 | CASSEILGTGGSGAQHF
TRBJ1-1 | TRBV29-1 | CITTQGNTEAFF
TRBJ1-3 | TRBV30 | CAWDNSGNTIYF
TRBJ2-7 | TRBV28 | CATKNGAQGQYF
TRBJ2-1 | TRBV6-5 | CASGREFSGEQFF
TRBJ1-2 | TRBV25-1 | CASRGAGDSVGGYTF
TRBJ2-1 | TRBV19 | CASTQGLAGNEQFF
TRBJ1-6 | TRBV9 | CASSTQSQGTGSPLHF
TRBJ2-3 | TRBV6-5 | CASRRQGGADTQYF
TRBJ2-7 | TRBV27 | CASSPWVTGRKAYEQYF